The present T cell receptor (beta chain) was sequenced within a study of memory CD8 T cells in hepatitis C reinfection (dated by TCRdb to about 2017). With respect to the entire study: A few donors spontaneously resolved two consecutive HCV infections, while two donors cleared a primary infection but became chronically infected after reinfection. A case counted as HCV reinfection when an HCV RNA test came back positive after two negative tests taken at least 60 days apart. Samples from before reinfection were taken anywhere from 55 to 20 weeks prior to reinfection being detected. In roughly 5 donors, the study followed the TCR beta repertoire of virus-specific CD8 T cells over time through an HCV reinfection episode. Between 2009 and 2012, about 5 reinfection cases with stored pre-reinfection samples were identified. In the reinfection study, participants with a resolved prior HCV infection were followed up every 3 months. Study-wide conclusions, independent of this receptor: Because only a handful of donors were included, definitive conclusions about public clonotypes linked to secondary clearance could not be reached by the study.

The time point tag for this specimen amounts to: pre-reinfection, 55 to 20 weeks before reinfection detection. Sorted cells were sequenced directly ex vivo, without in vitro expansion prior to TCR sequencing. The donors were people who inject drugs and were enrolled in the Montreal Acute Hepatitis C Cohort Study (HEPCO) in Canada. As controls, total naive CD8 T cells, sorted as viable CD3+ CD8+ CD45RO-, were obtained from two donors at each of the three reinfection time points. Before sorting, cryopreserved peripheral blood mononuclear cells were thawed and used as the source for purifying CD8 T cells. Negative selection with the MACS CD8+ T cell Isolation Kit was used to enrich CD8 T cells. Cells were sorted on a BD FACSAria II sorter running FACSDiva software, and FlowJo was used to analyze the data. Based on the germline V gene, the CDR1 and CDR2 sequences are MGHRA and YSYEKL. Spanning cysteine to phenylalanine, the CDR3 consists of 17 amino acids. Just CDR3 DNA is preserved here, 51 bases in frame from base 1. After removal of 2 bases from V and 0 bases from J, the junction retains 6 bases not matched to a gene.

This clone was detected once. Its antigen is still unknown. No clone much larger than this one lies a single base away; base qualities are absent. Libraries were made using the immunoSEQ multiplex PCR assay. Genomic DNA was pulled from the sorted cells, and the automated high-throughput method of Adaptive Biotechnologies was used to sequence the TCR beta V, D and J regions. A two-step, bias-controlled multiplex PCR was used to amplify the CDR3 regions. An Illumina instrument was used to sequence the amplified TCR beta libraries. In the paper's pipeline: Demultiplexed reads were processed to reduce amplification and sequencing bias, and the IMGT database was used to assign CDR3 sequences to gene families. Repertoire data were analyzed with ImmunoSEQ software version 2.0. Clonotype lists were filtered to remove out-of-frame sequences and sequences containing stop codons in the CDR3. Clonotypes below 0.01% frequency were excluded because they corresponded to less than one cell. Richness was computed as observed richness divided by input cell number, and evenness as Shannon entropy divided by log observed richness. Simpson diversity and Morisita-Horn overlap indices were used to quantify repertoire diversity and similarity between time points. Each clonotype was placed into one of four groups: dominant (>1%), sub-dominant (0.5-0.99%), low abundance (0.1-0.49%) or lowest abundance (<0.1%). For the germline index, total nucleotide additions were subtracted from total CDR3 length, and that difference was then divided by total CDR3 length. Not all clones reach the TCRdb copy of this immuneACCESS table, which keeps in-frame sequences only. Checked studies attribute under half of the gap to unresolved V genes and leave the rest unexplained. V and J calls and clone size are copied from that table; D and trimming were computed from the DNA. The sample includes 50,000 or so clones, with approximately 89% observed a single time. About 1% of the sample goes to the ten largest clones.

The chain couples TRBV4-1 to TRBJ2-2; 7 nucleotides in the junction match TRBD1. The sequenced sample consisted of naive CD8+ T cells sorted from blood. This specimen's cell subset or site label, interpreted: total naive CD8+CD45RO- T cells. This TCR was recovered from a man between 18 and 35 years old with hepatitis C virus infection. This receptor carries the CDR3 CASSQRPGTANTGELFF. Here is the DNA: TGCGCCAGCAGCCAAAGGCCCGGGACAGCGAACACCGGGGAGCTGTTTTTT.